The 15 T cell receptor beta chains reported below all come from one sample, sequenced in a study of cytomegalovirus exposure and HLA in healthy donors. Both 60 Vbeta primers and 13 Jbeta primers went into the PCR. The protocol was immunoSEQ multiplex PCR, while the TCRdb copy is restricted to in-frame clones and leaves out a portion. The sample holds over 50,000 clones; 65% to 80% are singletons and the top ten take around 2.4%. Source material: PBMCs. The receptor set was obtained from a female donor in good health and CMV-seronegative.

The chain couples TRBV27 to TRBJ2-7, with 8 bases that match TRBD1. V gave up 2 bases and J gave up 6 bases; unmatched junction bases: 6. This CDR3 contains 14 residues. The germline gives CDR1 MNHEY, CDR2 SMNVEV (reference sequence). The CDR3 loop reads CASSLVQGAGEQYF. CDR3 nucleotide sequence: TGTGCCAGCAGTTTAGTTCAGGGGGCTGGCGAGCAGTACTTC.

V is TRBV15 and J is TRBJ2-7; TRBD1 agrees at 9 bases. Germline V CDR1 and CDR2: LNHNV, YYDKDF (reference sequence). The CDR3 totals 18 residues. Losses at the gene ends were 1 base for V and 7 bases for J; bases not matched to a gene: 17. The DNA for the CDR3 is TGTGCCACCAGCAGAGTAAACATGGGCAGGGGGACAGGGCGTGAGCAGTACTTC. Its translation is CATSRVNMGRGTGREQYF.

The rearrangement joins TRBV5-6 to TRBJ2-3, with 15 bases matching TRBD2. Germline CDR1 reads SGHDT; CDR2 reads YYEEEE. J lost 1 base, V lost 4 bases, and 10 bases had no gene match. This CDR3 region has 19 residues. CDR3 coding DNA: TGTGCCAGCAGCCGTGGACTAGCGGGGGGGGCGAAACGCACAGATACGCAGTATTTT. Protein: CASSRGLAGGAKRTDTQYF.

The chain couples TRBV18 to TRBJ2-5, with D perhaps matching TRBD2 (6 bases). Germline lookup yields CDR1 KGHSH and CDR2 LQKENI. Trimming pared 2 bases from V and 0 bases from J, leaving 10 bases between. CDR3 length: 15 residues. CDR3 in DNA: TGTGCCAGCTCACCATCGGGACTGTACCAAGAGACCCAGTACTTC. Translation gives CASSPSGLYQETQYF.

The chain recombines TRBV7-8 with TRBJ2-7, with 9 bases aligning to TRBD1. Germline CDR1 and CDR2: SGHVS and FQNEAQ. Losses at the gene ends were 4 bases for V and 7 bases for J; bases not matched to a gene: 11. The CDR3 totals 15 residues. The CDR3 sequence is CASSSAGTGFGEQYF. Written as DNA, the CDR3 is TGTGCCAGCAGCTCTGCCGGGACAGGGTTTGGGGAGCAGTACTTC. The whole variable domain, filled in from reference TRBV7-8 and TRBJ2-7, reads GAGVSQSPRYKVAKRGQDVALRCDPISGHVSLFWYQQALGQGPEFLTYFQNEAQLDKSGLPSDRFFAERPEGSVSTLKIQRTQQEDSAVYLCASSSAGTGFGEQYFGPGTRLTVT.

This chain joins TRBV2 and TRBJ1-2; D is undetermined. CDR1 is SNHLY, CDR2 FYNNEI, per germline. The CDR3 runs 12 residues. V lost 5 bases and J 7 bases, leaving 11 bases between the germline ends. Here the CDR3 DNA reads TGTGCCAGCAGTCCGATACGGGGTGGCTACACCTTC. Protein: CASSPIRGGYTF.

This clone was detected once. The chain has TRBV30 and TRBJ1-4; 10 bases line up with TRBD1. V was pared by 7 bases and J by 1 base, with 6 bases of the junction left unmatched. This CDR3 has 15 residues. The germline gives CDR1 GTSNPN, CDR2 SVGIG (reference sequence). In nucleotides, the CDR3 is TGTGCCTCGAATGACAGGGGGCTAACTAATGAAAAACTGTTTTTT. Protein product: CASNDRGLTNEKLFF.

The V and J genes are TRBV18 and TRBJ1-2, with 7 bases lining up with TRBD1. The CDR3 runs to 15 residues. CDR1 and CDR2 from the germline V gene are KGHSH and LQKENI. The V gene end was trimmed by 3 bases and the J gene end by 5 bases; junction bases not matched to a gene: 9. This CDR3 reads CASSPREGAKYGYTF. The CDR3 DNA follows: TGTGCCAGCTCACCTCGGGAGGGGGCGAAATATGGCTACACCTTC.

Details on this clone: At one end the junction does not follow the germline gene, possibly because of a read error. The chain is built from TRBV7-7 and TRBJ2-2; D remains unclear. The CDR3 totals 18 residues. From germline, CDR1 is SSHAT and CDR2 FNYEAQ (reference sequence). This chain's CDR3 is CASSQHYRPSSNTGELFF. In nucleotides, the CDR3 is TGTGCTAGCAGCCAACACTACCGACCCTCCTCGAACACCGGGGAGCTGTTTTTT.

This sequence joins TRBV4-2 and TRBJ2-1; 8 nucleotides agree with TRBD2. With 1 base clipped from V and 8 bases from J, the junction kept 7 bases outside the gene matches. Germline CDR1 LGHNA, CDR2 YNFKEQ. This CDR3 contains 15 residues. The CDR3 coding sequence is TGTGCCAGCAGCCAAGGGACTAGCAATGGCGATGAGCAGTTCTTC. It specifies CASSQGTSNGDEQFF.

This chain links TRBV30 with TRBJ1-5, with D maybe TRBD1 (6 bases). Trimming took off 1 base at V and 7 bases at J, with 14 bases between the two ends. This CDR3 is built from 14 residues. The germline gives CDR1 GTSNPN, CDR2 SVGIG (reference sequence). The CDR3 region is CAWSGGGQGQPQHF. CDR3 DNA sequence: TGTGCCTGGAGTGGGGGGGGGCAAGGGCAGCCCCAGCATTTT.

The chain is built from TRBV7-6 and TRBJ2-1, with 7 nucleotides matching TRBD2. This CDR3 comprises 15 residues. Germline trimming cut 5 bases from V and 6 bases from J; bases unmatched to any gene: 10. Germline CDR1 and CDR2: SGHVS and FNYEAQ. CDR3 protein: CASSRGGLVSNEQFF. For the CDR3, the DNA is TGTGCCAGCAGCCGCGGGGGATTAGTGAGCAATGAGCAGTTCTTC.

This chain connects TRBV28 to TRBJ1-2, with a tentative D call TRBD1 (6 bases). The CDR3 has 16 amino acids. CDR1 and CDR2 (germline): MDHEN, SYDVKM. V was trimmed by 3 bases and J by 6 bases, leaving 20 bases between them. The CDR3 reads CASSFRGGARVNGYTF. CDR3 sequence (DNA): TGTGCCAGCAGTTTTCGGGGGGGGGCGCGGGTCAATGGCTACACCTTC.

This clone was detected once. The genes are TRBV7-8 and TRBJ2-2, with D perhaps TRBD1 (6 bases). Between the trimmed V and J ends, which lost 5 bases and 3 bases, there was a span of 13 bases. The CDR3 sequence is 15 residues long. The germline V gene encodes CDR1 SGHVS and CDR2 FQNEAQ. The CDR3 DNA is TGTGCCAGCAGCATGAGTTACAGGGACACCGGGGAGCTGTTTTTT. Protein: CASSMSYRDTGELFF.

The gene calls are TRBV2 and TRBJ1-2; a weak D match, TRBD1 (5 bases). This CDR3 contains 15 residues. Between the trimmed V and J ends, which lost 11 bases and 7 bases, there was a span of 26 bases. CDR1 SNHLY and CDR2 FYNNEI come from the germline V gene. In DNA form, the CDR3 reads TGTGCCGGCACCGGATCACGGGGGGGTACGGGTGGCTACACCTTC. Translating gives CAGTGSRGGTGGYTF. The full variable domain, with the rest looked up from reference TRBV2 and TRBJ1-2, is EPEVTQTPSHQVTQMGQEVILRCVPISNHLYFYWYRQILGQKVEFLVSFYNNEISEKSEIFDDQFSVERPDGSNFTLKIRSTKLEDSAMYFCAGTGSRGGTGGYTFGSGTRLTVV.